This TCR beta chain was observed in a study of blood T cell repertoires in COVID-19. As for the study in general: Samples representing acute and convalescent COVID-19 were sourced from the United States, Italy and Spain. In each case, the material was cDNA or gDNA derived from T cells, B-cell-depleted T cells, or PBMCs.

In the original workflow: Using reference gene primer amplification, nucleated cell counts were estimated. The assay was immunoSEQ multiplex PCR, and TCRdb's table has in-frame clones only and misses some. V and J calls and clone size come straight from that table; D and trimming were deduced from the DNA. The table shows roughly 380,000 clones, with less than 85% occurring only once. Germline values: CDR1 MNHEY, CDR2 SMNVEV (reference sequence). Trimming removed 3 bases from V and 7 bases from J, with 7 bases in between. The CDR3 runs to 13 residues. The receptor's source is a woman between 18 and 29 years old with acute or convalescent COVID-19. The specimen was peripheral blood. The V and J genes are TRBV27 and TRBJ1-6; D is ambiguous. CDR3 residues: CASSLVANSPLHF. In DNA, the CDR3 is TGTGCCAGCAGTTTGGTCGCGAATTCACCCCTCCACTTT.